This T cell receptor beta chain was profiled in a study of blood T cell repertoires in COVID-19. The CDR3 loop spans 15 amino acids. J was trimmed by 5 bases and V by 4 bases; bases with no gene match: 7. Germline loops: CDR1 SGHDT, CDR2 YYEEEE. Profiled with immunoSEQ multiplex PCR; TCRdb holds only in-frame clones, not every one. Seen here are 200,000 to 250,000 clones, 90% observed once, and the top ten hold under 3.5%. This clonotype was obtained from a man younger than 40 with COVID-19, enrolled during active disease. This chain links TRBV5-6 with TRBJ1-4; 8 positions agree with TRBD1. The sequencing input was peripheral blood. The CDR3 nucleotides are TGTGCCAGCAGCCTGGTTGGGACAGGAAATGAAAAACTGTTTTTT. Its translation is CASSLVGTGNEKLFF.